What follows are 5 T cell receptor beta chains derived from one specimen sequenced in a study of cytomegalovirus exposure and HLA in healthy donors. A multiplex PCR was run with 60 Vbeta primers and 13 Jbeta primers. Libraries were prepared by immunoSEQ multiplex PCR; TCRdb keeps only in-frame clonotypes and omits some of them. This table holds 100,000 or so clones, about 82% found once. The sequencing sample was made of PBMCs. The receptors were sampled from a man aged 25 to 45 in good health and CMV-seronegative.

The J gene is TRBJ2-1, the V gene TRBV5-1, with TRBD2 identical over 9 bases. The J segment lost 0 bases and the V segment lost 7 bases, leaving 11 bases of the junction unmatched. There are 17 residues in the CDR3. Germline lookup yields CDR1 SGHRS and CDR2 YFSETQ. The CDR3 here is CASGRGDSGSSYNEQFF. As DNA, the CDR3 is TGCGCCAGCGGAAGAGGAGATAGCGGGAGCTCCTACAATGAGCAGTTCTTC.

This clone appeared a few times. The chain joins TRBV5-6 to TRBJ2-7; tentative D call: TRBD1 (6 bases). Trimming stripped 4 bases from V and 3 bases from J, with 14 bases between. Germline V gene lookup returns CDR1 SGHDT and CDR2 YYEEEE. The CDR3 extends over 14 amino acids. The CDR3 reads CASSRQVSVYEQYF. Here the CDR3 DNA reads TGTGCCAGCAGCAGACAGGTCTCTGTCTACGAGCAGTACTTC.

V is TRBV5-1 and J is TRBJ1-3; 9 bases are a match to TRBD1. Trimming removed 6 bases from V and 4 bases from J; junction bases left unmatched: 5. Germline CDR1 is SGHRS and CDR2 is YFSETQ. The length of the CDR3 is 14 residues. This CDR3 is CASMSGTGGNTIYF. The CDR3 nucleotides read TGCGCCAGCATGTCGGGGACAGGGGGAAACACCATATATTTT.

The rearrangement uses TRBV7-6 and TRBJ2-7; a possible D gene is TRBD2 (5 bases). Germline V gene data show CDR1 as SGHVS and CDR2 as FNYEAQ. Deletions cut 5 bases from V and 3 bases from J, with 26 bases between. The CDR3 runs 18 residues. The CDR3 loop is CASSQAFRTPERGYEQYF. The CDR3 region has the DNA TGTGCCAGCAGCCAGGCATTTAGGACCCCAGAACGGGGCTACGAGCAGTACTTC. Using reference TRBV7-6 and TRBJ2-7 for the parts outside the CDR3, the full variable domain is GAGVSQSPRYKVTKRGQDVALRCDPISGHVSLYWYRQALGQGPEFLTYFNYEAQQDKSGLPNDRFSAERPEGSISTLTIQRTEQRDSAMYRCASSQAFRTPERGYEQYFGPGTRLTVT.

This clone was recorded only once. The CDR3 DNA follows: TGTGCCAGCAGCTCACTCCAGGGCCCTGAAGCTTTCTTT. Amino acid sequence: CASSSLQGPEAFF. This sequence joins TRBV11-2 and TRBJ1-1; possibly TRBD1 for D (5 bases). The germline V gene has CDR1 SGHAT and CDR2 FQNNGV. This CDR3 spans 13 amino acids. Trimming left V 4 bases short and J 6 bases short, with 12 bases between.